This TCR beta chain was captured in a study of spatial heterogeneity in lung cancer. Study summary: Detected sequences consistently included more beta-chain ones than alpha-chain ones.

The sample's time point: sample taken at primary tumor resection. Whole RNA was taken from tumor, nontumor lung or frozen PBMC; it was then sequenced unsorted. Around 68 TRACERx patients with early, untreated non-small cell lung cancer donated samples. All TCR cDNA molecules were individually tagged with a unique molecular identifier. In TCRdb, the 5' RACE reads were re-called with MiXCR into one record per CDR3 protein. The data contain about 3,200 distinct CDR3 sequences, 15% to 20% of them singletons. In this sample, this clonotype turned up many times. This TCR was recovered from a female donor with early-stage non-small cell lung cancer. Here the sequenced sample was PBMCs, taken at surgery.

CDR3 sequence (DNA): TGTGCCAGCATGACGGCTCGGGCAGCGCAAAGCATTCAGTACTTC. Protein product: CASMTARAAQSIQYF. The chain recombines TRBV28 with TRBJ2-4, with D uncertain. The germline CDR1 and CDR2 sequences are MDHEN and SYDVKM. V dropped 7 bases and J dropped 9 bases, with 22 bases sitting between them. This CDR3 has 15 residues.